This is a list of T cell receptor beta chains from one sample in a study of STAT5B mutations in CD4+ large granular lymphocyte leukemia. Repertoires were generated with immunoSEQ multiplex PCR, while TCRdb's copy carries only in-frame clones and drops some. The repertoire holds over 35,000 clones, with approximately 85% as singletons. Sequenced material: CD4+ T cells from blood buffy coats. These TCRs come from a human donor in good health. CDR3s include the opening cysteine and the closing phenylalanine or tryptophan. The order of the fields is CDR3 protein, CDR3 DNA, J gene, V gene, D gene, clone size, CDR3 length. A D gene is named only where the DNA matches it firmly. Expanded clones get a size class; other rows say once, few or many, or leave the size out.

CDR3: CASSPTDSNQPQHF; DNA: TGTGCCAGCAGTCCGACTGATAGCAATCAGCCCCAGCATTTT; J: TRBJ1-5; V: TRBV6-1; D: NA; size: NA; length: 14
CDR3: CASRHEDSYGYTF; DNA: TGTGCCAGCAGACACGAGGACAGCTATGGCTACACCTTC; J: TRBJ1-2; V: TRBV6-5; D: NA; size: few; length: 13
CDR3: CASSSSGLDNEKLFF; DNA: TGTGCCAGCAGTTCCAGTGGGCTTGATAATGAAAAACTGTTTTTT; J: TRBJ1-4; V: TRBV28; D: NA; size: NA; length: 15
CDR3: CASSWGTLAGVTDTQYF; DNA: TGTGCCAGCAGCTGGGGAACACTAGCGGGGGTTACAGATACGCAGTATTTT; J: TRBJ2-3; V: TRBV5-4; D: TRBD2; size: NA; length: 17
CDR3: CASSQIGASGNTIYF; DNA: TGCGCCAGCAGCCAAATCGGGGCCTCTGGAAACACCATATATTTT; J: TRBJ1-3; V: TRBV5-1; D: NA; size: NA; length: 15
CDR3: CASSGGLAGSDTQYF; DNA: TGTGCCAGCTCAGGTGGACTAGCGGGGTCAGATACGCAGTATTTT; J: TRBJ2-3; V: TRBV18; D: TRBD2; size: NA; length: 15
CDR3: CASSPWDSPTEAFF; DNA: TGTGCCAGCTCACCCTGGGACAGCCCAACTGAAGCTTTCTTT; J: TRBJ1-1; V: TRBV18; D: TRBD1; size: NA; length: 14
CDR3: CSVWKLGENIQYF; DNA: TGCAGCGTTTGGAAACTAGGGGAAAACATTCAGTACTTC; J: TRBJ2-4; V: TRBV29-1; D: NA; size: NA; length: 13
CDR3: CASSHMTGGTEAFF; DNA: TGTGCCAGCAGCCATATGACGGGAGGGACTGAAGCTTTCTTT; J: TRBJ1-1; V: TRBV14; D: NA; size: NA; length: 14
CDR3: CASSYSSAGYEQYF; DNA: TGTGCCAGCAGTTACTCGTCAGCCGGCTACGAGCAGTACTTC; J: TRBJ2-7; V: TRBV6-5; D: NA; size: NA; length: 14
CDR3: CASSQGQGTYEQYF; DNA: TGCGCCAGCAGCCAAGGACAGGGTACCTACGAGCAGTACTTC; J: TRBJ2-7; V: TRBV4-1; D: TRBD1; size: once; length: 14
CDR3: CASSLETGYSNQPQHF; DNA: TGTGCCAGCAGCTTAGAAACAGGGTATAGCAATCAGCCCCAGCATTTT; J: TRBJ1-5; V: TRBV7-2; D: NA; size: NA; length: 16
CDR3: CASSQGAQGGRVHNEQFF; DNA: TGCGCCAGCAGCCAAGGGGCGCAAGGCGGGAGGGTCCACAATGAGCAGTTCTTC; J: TRBJ2-1; V: TRBV4-3; D: TRBD2; size: NA; length: 18
CDR3: CASSSHRGPYNEQFF; DNA: TGTGCCAGCAGTTCCCACAGGGGGCCCTACAATGAGCAGTTCTTC; J: TRBJ2-1; V: TRBV28; D: TRBD1; size: once; length: 15
CDR3: CAISPSARETQYF; DNA: TGTGCCATCAGCCCTAGCGCACGGGAGACCCAGTACTTC; J: TRBJ2-5; V: TRBV10-3; D: NA; size: NA; length: 13
CDR3: CASSLGGTQGFYGYTF; DNA: TGCGCCAGCAGCTTGGGAGGGACCCAGGGGTTTTATGGCTACACCTTC; J: TRBJ1-2; V: TRBV5-1; D: NA; size: NA; length: 16
CDR3: CASSPQAQEYEQYF; DNA: TGTGCCAGCTCACCACAGGCCCAGGAATACGAGCAGTACTTC; J: TRBJ2-7; V: TRBV18; D: NA; size: NA; length: 14
CDR3: CASSRSMAGGTDTQYF; DNA: TGTGCCAGCAGCCGCAGTATGGCGGGGGGTACAGATACGCAGTATTTT; J: TRBJ2-3; V: TRBV11-3; D: TRBD2; size: NA; length: 16